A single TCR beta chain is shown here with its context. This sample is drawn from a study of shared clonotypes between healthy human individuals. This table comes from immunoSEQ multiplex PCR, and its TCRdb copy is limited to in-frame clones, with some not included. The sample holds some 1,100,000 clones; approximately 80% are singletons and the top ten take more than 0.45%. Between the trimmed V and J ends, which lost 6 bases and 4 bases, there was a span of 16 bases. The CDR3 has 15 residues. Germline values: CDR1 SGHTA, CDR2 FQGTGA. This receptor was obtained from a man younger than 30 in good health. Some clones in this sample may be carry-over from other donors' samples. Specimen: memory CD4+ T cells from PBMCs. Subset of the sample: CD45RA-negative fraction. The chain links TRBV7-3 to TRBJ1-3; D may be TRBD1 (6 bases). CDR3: CASSLDGGPGNTIYF. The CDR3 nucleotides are TGTGCCAGCAGTTTGGACGGGGGGCCAGGAAACACCATATATTTT. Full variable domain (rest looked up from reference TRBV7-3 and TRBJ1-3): GAGVSQTPSNKVTEKGKYVELRCDPISGHTALYWYRQSLGQGPEFLIYFQGTGAADDSGLPNDRFFAVRPEGSVSTLKIQRTERGDSAVYLCASSLDGGPGNTIYFGEGSWLTVV.